This paragraph reports one T cell receptor (beta chain). Measured with immunoSEQ multiplex PCR; TCRdb has only the in-frame clones, and not every one. This table holds fewer than 500,000 clones, 80% to 95% found once. This sample stems from a study of control samples from healthy donors and cancer patients. Deletions cut 6 bases from V and 1 base from J, with 12 bases between. Germline lookup yields CDR1 LNHDA and CDR2 SQIVND (reference sequence). There are 14 residues in the CDR3. V gene TRBV19 combines with J gene TRBJ1-1; D is unresolved. The sequenced material came from PBMCs. The receptor's source is a man aged 35 to 55 with head and neck cancer. The CDR3 DNA reads TGTGCCAGTAGCCCCTCAGCCAGGAACACTGAAGCTTTCTTT. Its protein is CASSPSARNTEAFF.